A selection of T cell receptor beta chains follows, all from one sample in a study of T cell repertoires in cytomegalovirus infection. The antigens for these receptors are not known. MiXCR, run by TCRdb on the reads, gives a single entry per CDR3 protein. The data show fewer than 850,000 distinct CDR3 sequences, with 25% to 35% seen just once and about 12% held by the top ten. Source: cultured CD8+ T cells from PBMCs, taken from culture after CMV antigen stimulation. Receptors were obtained from a human donor in good health (CMV status not recorded). Some clones in this sample may be carry-over from other donors' samples. The CDR3 runs from the conserved cysteine through the conserved F or W. A D gene is named only where the DNA matches it firmly. Part of the rows lack a size; the others show once, few, many or a class for expanded clones.

j_call d_call clone_size v_call cdr3_aa cdr3_nt
TRBJ1-1 . . TRBV19 CASSIARRGRDEAFF TGTGCCAGTAGTATAGCGCGCAGGGGACGGGATGAAGCTTTCTTT
TRBJ2-3 TRBD2 many TRBV7-2 CASSWPRLAGSSSTDTQYF TGTGCCAGCAGCTGGCCGAGACTAGCGGGGTCTTCTAGCACAGATACGCAGTATTTT
TRBJ1-2 TRBD1 . TRBV7-2 CAIEGGDHYGYTF TGTGCCATAGAAGGGGGCGACCACTATGGCTACACCTTC
TRBJ2-7 TRBD1 . TRBV27 CASSSWDRGYEQYF TGTGCCAGCAGTTCCTGGGACAGGGGCTACGAGCAGTACTTC
TRBJ2-1 . . TRBV24-1 CATSDQGQLDEQFF TGTGCCACCAGTGACCAAGGACAGTTGGATGAGCAGTTCTTC
TRBJ2-7 . few TRBV15 CATSRRPGLESYEQYF TGTGCCACCAGCAGGCGTCCAGGCCTCGAGTCCTACGAGCAGTACTTC
TRBJ1-1 TRBD1 . TRBV28 CASSFLPGQLPEAFF TGTGCCAGCAGTTTCCTACCGGGACAGCTCCCTGAAGCTTTCTTT
TRBJ2-2 TRBD2 few TRBV27 CASRRLAVNTGELFF TGTGCCAGCAGAAGACTAGCGGTTAACACCGGGGAGCTGTTTTTT
TRBJ2-3 TRBD2 few TRBV5-1 CASSLDGGGGDTQYF TGCGCCAGCAGCTTGGACGGCGGGGGGGGAGATACGCAGTATTTT
TRBJ2-3 TRBD2 few TRBV9 CASSVDQERGEDTQYF TGTGCCAGCAGCGTAGATCAGGAGCGGGGCGAAGATACGCAGTATTTT
TRBJ2-2 . . TRBV29-1 CSVPAAGRRTGELFF TGCAGCGTCCCCGCTGCGGGGCGGCGGACCGGGGAGCTGTTTTTT
TRBJ1-2 . . TRBV27 CASSLSSIGGIANYGYTF TGTGCCAGCAGTTTGTCGTCAATTGGTGGGATAGCTAACTATGGCTACACCTTC
TRBJ1-1 . once TRBV7-1 CASSRDTPEAFF TGTGCCAGCAGCCGGGACACTCCTGAAGCTTTCTTT
TRBJ2-5 . . TRBV20-1 CSAVWRFRRNRDQETQYF TGCAGTGCTGTTTGGAGGTTTAGGCGGAATCGGGATCAAGAGACCCAGTACTTC
TRBJ1-4 . . TRBV15 CATSRVMATNEKLFF TGTGCCACCAGCAGAGTCATGGCAACTAATGAAAAACTGTTTTTT
TRBJ2-3 . few TRBV20-1 CSARVAVIGVDTQYF TGCAGTGCTAGAGTGGCGGTCATCGGGGTAGATACGCAGTATTTT
TRBJ2-3 TRBD1 many TRBV7-9 CASRSGTGTDTQYF TGTGCCAGCAGGTCCGGGACAGGCACAGATACGCAGTATTTT
TRBJ2-2 . many TRBV7-2 CASSLVPLQVNTGELFF TGTGCCAGCTCCCTCGTTCCCCTACAAGTCAACACCGGGGAGCTGTTTTTT
TRBJ1-1 . few TRBV7-6 CASSLGPTSEAFF TGTGCCAGCAGCTTAGGTCCCACCAGTGAAGCTTTCTTT
TRBJ2-7 TRBD2 . TRBV7-6 CASSQTSGSFYEQYF TGTGCCAGCAGTCAGACTAGCGGGTCCTTCTACGAGCAGTACTTC
TRBJ1-5 . . TRBV19 CASSFRDGESQPQHF TGTGCCAGTAGTTTTCGGGACGGGGAGAGTCAGCCCCAGCATTTT
TRBJ2-5 TRBD2 . TRBV20-1 CSARDSAGDMETQYF TGCAGTGCTAGAGATTCAGCGGGGGATATGGAGACCCAGTACTTC
TRBJ2-1 TRBD1 few TRBV6-1 CASRVRTGKNEQFF TGTGCCAGCAGGGTTCGGACAGGGAAGAATGAGCAGTTCTTC
TRBJ2-1 . . TRBV13 CASSLIGVHEQFF TGTGCCAGCAGCTTAATCGGGGTCCATGAGCAGTTCTTC
TRBJ1-1 . many TRBV7-8 CASSLYELIRVNTEAFF TGTGCCAGCAGCTTATACGAGCTGATTAGGGTGAACACTGAAGCTTTCTTT
TRBJ2-5 . . TRBV12-5 CATPLGGETQYF TGTGCTACCCCGCTGGGGGGAGAGACCCAGTACTTC
TRBJ1-1 TRBD1 . TRBV28 CASSPRGAVEAFF TGTGCCAGCAGCCCCAGGGGGGCGGTGGAAGCTTTCTTT
TRBJ2-7 TRBD1 few TRBV6-1 CASSETSDRGQKQYF TGTGCCAGCAGTGAAACAAGCGACAGGGGGCAGAAGCAGTACTTC
TRBJ2-1 . few TRBV24-1 CATSETAYNEQFF TGTGCCACCAGTGAAACAGCCTACAATGAGCAGTTCTTC
TRBJ2-1 TRBD2 . TRBV2 CASSEASGYYNEQFF TGTGCCAGCAGTGAGGCTAGCGGGTACTACAATGAGCAGTTCTTC
TRBJ2-1 TRBD2 few TRBV20-1 CSAISRGGFGNEQFF TGCAGTGCTATCTCGCGGGGAGGGTTTGGGAATGAGCAGTTCTTC
TRBJ2-6 . . TRBV6-5 CASSQQGAEDLYSGANVLTF TGTGCCAGCAGTCAGCAGGGCGCTGAGGACCTTTACTCTGGGGCCAACGTCCTGACTTTC
TRBJ2-1 . . TRBV7-9 CASGFGGAYNEQFF TGTGCCAGCGGTTTTGGGGGCGCCTACAATGAGCAGTTCTTC
TRBJ2-2 TRBD1 many TRBV7-9 CASSLVGQGTGELFF TGTGCCAGCAGCTTAGTTGGACAGGGGACCGGGGAGCTGTTTTTT
TRBJ2-2 TRBD1 . TRBV6-1 CASSWTGSNTGELFF TGTGCCAGCAGTTGGACAGGGAGTAACACCGGGGAGCTGTTTTTT
TRBJ2-5 TRBD1 . TRBV6-1 CASSVNWRQGQETQYF TGTGCCAGCAGTGTTAATTGGAGACAGGGGCAAGAGACCCAGTACTTC
TRBJ2-5 . . TRBV5-3 CASSLETGRETQYF TGTGCCAGCAGCTTGGAAACAGGGAGAGAGACCCAGTACTTC
TRBJ1-1 . . TRBV6-6 CAVTEVRNYLNTEAFF TGTGCCGTAACCGAGGTCAGAAATTACTTGAACACTGAAGCTTTCTTT
TRBJ2-6 TRBD1 few TRBV6-1 CASRPLDFTGAGANVLTF TGTGCCAGCAGGCCACTAGACTTTACAGGGGCTGGGGCCAACGTCCTGACTTTC
TRBJ2-3 . many TRBV7-8 CASSLSAGTDTQYF TGTGCCAGCAGCTTAAGTGCAGGCACAGATACGCAGTATTTT
TRBJ2-1 . few TRBV20-1 CSARDISGLYNEQFF TGCAGTGCTAGAGATATATCAGGACTCTACAATGAGCAGTTCTTC
TRBJ2-1 TRBD1 few TRBV4-3 CASSQDLRTGRANEQFF TGCGCCAGCAGCCAAGATTTGCGGACAGGGCGAGCCAATGAGCAGTTCTTC
TRBJ2-3 . . TRBV12-3/TRBV12-4 CASSLASGSPDTQYF TGTGCCAGCAGTTTAGCCAGTGGTTCACCAGATACGCAGTATTTT
TRBJ1-1 . once TRBV10-3 CAISESETEAFF TGTGCCATCAGTGAGTCAGAAACTGAAGCTTTCTTT
TRBJ1-1 . few TRBV6-5 CASCSSVTGRTEAFF TGTGCCAGCTGTTCATCCGTTACGGGGCGCACTGAAGCTTTCTTT
TRBJ2-2 . few TRBV7-2 CAGRGELTGELFF TGTGCCGGGAGGGGGGAGCTTACCGGGGAGCTGTTTTTT
TRBJ2-5 TRBD2 many TRBV12-3/TRBV12-4 CASSRLAGAARETQYF TGTGCCAGCAGCCGGCTAGCGGGGGCCGCCCGGGAGACCCAGTACTTC
TRBJ2-3 TRBD2 few TRBV27 CASSLSGGRVTDTQYF TGTGCCAGCAGTTTATCTGGCGGGAGAGTTACAGATACGCAGTATTTT
TRBJ2-1 . . TRBV12-3/TRBV12-4 CAEGVGSSYNEQFF TGTGCCGAAGGAGTCGGGAGTTCCTACAATGAGCAGTTCTTC
TRBJ1-4 . . TRBV5-3 CASSSEGGNEKLFF TGTGCCAGCAGCTCTGAGGGGGGAAATGAAAAACTGTTTTTT